This T cell receptor (beta chain) was captured by sequencing in a study of T-cell memory formation after mild COVID-19. V was pared by 3 bases and J by 2 bases, with 13 bases between. Germline CDR1 KGHSH, CDR2 LQKENI. This CDR3 contains 16 residues. This clonotype was seen a few times. Antigen specificity is unknown. Study conclusions and caveats: Chiefly within CM and EM were the contracting CD4+ clones; CD8+ ones were within EMRA. Memory cells collected pre-infection included some clones that later responded, suggesting cross-reactive memory joined.

TCRdb processed the 5' RACE reads anew with MiXCR; each CDR3 protein has one entry. The sample holds fewer than 700,000 distinct CDR3 sequences, roughly 18% seen once. The chain joins TRBV18 to TRBJ1-4; D perhaps matches TRBD1 (6 bases). This receptor was identified in an adult woman who had mild COVID-19 (a few samples of this study predate the infection). Cell type and time point are not known. Sample: PBMCs or a T cell subset sorted from them (not recorded which). The CDR3 reads CASSPPQGSTNEKLFF. The CDR3 bases are TGTGCCAGCTCACCCCCCCAGGGGTCGACTAATGAAAAACTGTTTTTT.